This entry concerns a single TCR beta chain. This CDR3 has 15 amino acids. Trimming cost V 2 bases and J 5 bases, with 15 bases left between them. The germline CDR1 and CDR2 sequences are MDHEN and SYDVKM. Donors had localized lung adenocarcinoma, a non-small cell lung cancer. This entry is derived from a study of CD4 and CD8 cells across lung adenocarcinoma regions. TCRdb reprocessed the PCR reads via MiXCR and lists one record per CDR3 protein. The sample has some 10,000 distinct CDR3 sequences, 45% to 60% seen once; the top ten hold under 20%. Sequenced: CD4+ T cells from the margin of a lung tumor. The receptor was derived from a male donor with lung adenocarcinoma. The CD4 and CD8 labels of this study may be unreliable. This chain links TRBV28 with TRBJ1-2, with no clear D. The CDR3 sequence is CASSLRQDTLYGYTF. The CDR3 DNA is TGTGCCAGCAGTTTAAGGCAGGATACTCTTTATGGCTACACCTTC.